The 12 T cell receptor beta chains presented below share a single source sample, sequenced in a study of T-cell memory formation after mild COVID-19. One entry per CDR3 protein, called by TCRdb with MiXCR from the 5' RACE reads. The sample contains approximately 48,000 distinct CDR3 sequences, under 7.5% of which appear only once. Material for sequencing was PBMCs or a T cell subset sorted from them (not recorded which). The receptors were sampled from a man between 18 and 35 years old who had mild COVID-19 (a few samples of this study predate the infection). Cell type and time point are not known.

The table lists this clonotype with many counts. The CDR3 DNA reads TGTGCCAGCAGCTTAATTAACGGGGCCATCACAGATACGCAGTATTTT. It is translated as CASSLINGAITDTQYF. The rearrangement links TRBV11-1 to TRBJ2-3; D possibly matches TRBD1 or TRBD2 (5 bases each). This CDR3 spans 16 amino acids. V shed 2 bases and J shed 2 bases, with 14 bases lying between them. Germline-derived CDR1 and CDR2 are SGHAT and FQDESV (reference sequence).

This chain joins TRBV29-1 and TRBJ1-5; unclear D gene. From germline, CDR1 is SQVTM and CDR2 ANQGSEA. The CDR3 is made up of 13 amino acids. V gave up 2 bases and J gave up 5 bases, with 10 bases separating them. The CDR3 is CSVESAPDQPQHF. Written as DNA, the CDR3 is TGCAGCGTTGAATCGGCCCCCGATCAGCCCCAGCATTTT.

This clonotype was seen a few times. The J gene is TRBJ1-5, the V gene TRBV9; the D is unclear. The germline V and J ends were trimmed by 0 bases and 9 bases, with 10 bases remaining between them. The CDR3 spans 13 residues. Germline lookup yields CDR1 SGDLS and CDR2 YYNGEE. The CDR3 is CASSVEPSWPQHF. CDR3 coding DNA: TGTGCCAGCAGCGTAGAGCCCTCCTGGCCCCAGCATTTT.

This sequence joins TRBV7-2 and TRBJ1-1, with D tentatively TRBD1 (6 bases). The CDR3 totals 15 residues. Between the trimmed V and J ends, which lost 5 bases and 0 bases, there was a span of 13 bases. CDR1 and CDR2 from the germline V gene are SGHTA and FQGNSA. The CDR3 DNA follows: TGTGCCAGCAGCAGAGGGACATTTATGAACACTGAAGCTTTCTTT. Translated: CASSRGTFMNTEAFF.

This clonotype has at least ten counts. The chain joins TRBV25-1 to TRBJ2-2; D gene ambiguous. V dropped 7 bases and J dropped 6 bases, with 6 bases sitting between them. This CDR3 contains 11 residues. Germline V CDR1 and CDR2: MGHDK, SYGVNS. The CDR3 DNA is TGTGCCAGCACCGCTCCCGGGGAGCTGTTTTTT. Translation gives CASTAPGELFF. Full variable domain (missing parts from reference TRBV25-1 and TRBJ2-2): EADIYQTPRYLVIGTGKKITLECSQTMGHDKMYWYQQDPGMELHLIHYSYGVNSTEKGDLSSESTVSRIRTEHFPLTLESARPSHTSQYLCASTAPGELFFGEGSRLTVL.

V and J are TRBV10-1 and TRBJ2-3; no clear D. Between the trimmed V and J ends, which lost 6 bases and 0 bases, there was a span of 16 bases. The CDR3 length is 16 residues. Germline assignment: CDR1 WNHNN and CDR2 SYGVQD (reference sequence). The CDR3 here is CASSTIQITSTDTQYF. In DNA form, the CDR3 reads TGCGCCAGCAGCACAATCCAGATAACTAGCACAGATACGCAGTATTTT.

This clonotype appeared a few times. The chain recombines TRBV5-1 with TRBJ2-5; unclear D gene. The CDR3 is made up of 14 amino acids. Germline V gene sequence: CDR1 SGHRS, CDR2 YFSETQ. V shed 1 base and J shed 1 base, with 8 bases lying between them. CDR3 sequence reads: CASSLSFRQETQYF. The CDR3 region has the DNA TGCGCCAGCAGCTTGTCGTTTCGCCAAGAGACCCAGTACTTC.

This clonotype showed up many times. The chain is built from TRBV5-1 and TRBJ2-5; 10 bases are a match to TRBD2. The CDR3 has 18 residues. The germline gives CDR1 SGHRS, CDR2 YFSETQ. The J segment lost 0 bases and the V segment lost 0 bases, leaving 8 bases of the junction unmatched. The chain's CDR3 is CASSLEPSGGQYQETQYF. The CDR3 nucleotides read TGCGCCAGCAGCTTGGAACCTAGCGGGGGCCAGTACCAAGAGACCCAGTACTTC.

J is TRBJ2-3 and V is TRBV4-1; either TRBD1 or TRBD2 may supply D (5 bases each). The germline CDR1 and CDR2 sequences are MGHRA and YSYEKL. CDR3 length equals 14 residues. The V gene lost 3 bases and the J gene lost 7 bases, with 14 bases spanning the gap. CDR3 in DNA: TGCGCCAGCAGCCAGGTCTCGGGGCAAAATACGCAGTATTTT. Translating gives CASSQVSGQNTQYF.

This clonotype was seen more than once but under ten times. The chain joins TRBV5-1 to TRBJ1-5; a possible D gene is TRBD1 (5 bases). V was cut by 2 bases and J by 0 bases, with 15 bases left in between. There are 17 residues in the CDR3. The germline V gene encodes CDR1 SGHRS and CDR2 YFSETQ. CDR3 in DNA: TGCGCCAGCAGCTTCGAGCCCCAGGGAACTAGCAATCAGCCCCAGCATTTT. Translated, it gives CASSFEPQGTSNQPQHF.

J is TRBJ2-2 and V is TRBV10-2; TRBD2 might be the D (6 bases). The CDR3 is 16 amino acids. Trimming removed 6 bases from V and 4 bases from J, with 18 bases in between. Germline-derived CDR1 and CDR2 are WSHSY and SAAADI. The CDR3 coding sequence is TGCGCCAGCAGGGACGGGCCCCGGGGGATCACCGGGGAGCTGTTTTTT. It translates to CASRDGPRGITGELFF.

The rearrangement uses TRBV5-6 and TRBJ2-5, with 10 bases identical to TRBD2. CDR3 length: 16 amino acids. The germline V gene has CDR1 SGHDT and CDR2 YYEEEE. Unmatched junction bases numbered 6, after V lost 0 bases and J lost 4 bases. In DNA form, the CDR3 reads TGTGCCAGCAGCTTGGCCTCTTCTAGCGGGGGAGAGACCCAGTACTTC. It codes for CASSLASSSGGETQYF. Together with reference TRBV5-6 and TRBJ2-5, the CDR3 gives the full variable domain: DAGVTQSPTHLIKTRGQQVTLRCSPKSGHDTVSWYQQALGQGPQFIFQYYEEEERQRGNFPDRFSGHQFPNYSSELNVNALLLGDSALYLCASSLASSSGGETQYFGPGTRLLVL.